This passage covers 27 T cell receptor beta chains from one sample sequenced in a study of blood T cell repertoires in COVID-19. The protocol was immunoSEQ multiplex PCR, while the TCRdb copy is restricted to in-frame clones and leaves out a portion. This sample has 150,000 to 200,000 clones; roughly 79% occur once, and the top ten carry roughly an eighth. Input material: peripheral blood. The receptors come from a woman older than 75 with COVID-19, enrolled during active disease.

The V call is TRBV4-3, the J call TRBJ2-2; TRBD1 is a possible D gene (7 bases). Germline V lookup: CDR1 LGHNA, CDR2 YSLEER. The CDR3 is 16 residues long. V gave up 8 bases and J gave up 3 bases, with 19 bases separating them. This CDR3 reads CASGTTGRGDTGELFF. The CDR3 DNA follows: TGCGCCAGCGGTACTACGGGCAGGGGGGACACCGGGGAGCTGTTTTTT.

As DNA, the CDR3 is TGTGCCAGCAGACCGACAATACAAGAGACCCAGTACTTC. This translates into CASRPTIQETQYF. The chain combines TRBV5-5 with TRBJ2-5; D not certain. The V and J ends lost 5 bases and 2 bases respectively, with 10 bases between them. CDR3 length: 13 amino acids. The V gene's germline CDR1 is SGHKS and CDR2 YYEKEE (reference sequence).

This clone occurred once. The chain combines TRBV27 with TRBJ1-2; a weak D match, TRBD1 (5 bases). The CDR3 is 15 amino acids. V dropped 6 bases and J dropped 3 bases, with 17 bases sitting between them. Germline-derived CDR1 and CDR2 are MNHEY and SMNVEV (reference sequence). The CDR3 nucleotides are TGTGCCAGCAGGTCCAACAGGCCTAGCGACTATGGCTACACCTTC. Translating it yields CASRSNRPSDYGYTF.

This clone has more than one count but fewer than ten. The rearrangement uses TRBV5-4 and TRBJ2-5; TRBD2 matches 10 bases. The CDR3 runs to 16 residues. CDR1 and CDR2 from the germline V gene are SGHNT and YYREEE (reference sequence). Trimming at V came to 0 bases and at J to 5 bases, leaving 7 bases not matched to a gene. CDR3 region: CASSLDPSGSGETQYF. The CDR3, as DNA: TGTGCCAGCAGCTTGGATCCTAGCGGGAGTGGGGAGACCCAGTACTTC.

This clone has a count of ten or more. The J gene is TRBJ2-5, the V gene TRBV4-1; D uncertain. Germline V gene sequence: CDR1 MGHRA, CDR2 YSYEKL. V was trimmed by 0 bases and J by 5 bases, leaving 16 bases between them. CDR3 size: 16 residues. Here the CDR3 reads CASSQEDLVIGETQYF. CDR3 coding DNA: TGCGCCAGCAGCCAAGAAGATCTGGTGATCGGTGAGACCCAGTACTTC.

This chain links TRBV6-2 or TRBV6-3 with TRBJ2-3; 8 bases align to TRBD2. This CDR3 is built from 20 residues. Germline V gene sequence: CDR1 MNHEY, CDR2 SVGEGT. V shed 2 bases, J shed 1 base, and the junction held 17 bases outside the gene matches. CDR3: CASSYPSTSRTSQGTDTQYF. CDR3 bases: TGTGCCAGCAGTTACCCCTCGACCTCCAGGACTAGCCAAGGCACAGATACGCAGTATTTT.

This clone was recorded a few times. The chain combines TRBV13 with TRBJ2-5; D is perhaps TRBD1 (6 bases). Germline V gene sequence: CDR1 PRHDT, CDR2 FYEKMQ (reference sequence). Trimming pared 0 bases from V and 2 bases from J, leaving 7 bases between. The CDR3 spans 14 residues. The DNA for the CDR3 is TGTGCCAGCAGCTTAGGCAGGGGACAAGAGACCCAGTACTTC. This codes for CASSLGRGQETQYF.

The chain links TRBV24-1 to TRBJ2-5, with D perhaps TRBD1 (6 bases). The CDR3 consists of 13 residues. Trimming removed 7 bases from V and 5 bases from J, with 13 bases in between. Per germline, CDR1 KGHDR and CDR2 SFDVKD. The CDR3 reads CATRQGGGETQYF. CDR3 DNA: TGTGCCACCAGACAGGGCGGCGGGGAGACCCAGTACTTC.

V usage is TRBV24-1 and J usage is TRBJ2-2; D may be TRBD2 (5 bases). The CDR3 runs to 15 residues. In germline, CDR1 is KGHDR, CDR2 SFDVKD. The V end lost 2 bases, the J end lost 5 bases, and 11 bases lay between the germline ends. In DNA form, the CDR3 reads TGTGCCACCAGTGATTACCGGTCGGGGACCGGGGAGCTGTTTTTT. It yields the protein CATSDYRSGTGELFF.

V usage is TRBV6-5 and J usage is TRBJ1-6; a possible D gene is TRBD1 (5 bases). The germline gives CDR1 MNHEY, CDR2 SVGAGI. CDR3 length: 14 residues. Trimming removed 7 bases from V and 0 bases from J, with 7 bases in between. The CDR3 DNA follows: TGTGCCAGCACAGGGTTCTCCTATAATTCACCCCTCCACTTT. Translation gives CASTGFSYNSPLHF.

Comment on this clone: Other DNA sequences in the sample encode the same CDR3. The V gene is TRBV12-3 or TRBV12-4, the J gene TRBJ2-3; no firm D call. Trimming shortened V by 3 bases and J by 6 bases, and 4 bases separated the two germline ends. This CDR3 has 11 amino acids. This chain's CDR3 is CASSFGDTQYF. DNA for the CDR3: TGTGCCAGCAGTTTCGGGGATACGCAGTATTTT.

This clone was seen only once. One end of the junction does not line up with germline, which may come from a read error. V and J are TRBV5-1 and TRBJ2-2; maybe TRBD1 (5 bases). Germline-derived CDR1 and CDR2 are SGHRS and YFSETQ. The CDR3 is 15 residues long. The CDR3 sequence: CACSLTTADGGELFF. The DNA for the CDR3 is TGCGCCTGCAGCTTGACGACAGCTGACGGCGGGGAGCTGTTTTTT.

The CDR3 protein is CASSLPPGLAGGKTDTQYF. CDR3 nucleotides: TGTGCCAGCTCACTACCTCCGGGACTAGCGGGAGGGAAGACAGATACGCAGTATTTT. The chain uses TRBV18 and TRBJ2-3; TRBD2 aligns across 16 bases. The ends lost 4 bases at V and 3 bases at J; junction bases unmatched: 10. The CDR3 has 19 residues. Germline V CDR1 and CDR2: KGHSH, LQKENI.

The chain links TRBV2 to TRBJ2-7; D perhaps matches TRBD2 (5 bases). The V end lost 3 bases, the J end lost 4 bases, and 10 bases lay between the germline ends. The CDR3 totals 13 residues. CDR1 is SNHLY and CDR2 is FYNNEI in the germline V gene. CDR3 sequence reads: CASSDQPGYEQYF. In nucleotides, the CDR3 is TGTGCCAGCAGTGACCAGCCGGGATACGAGCAGTACTTC.

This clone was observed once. This chain's CDR3 is CASSFRGRVGTQYF. DNA for the CDR3: TGTGCCAGCAGCTTTCGTGGGAGGGTAGGGACCCAGTACTTC. This chain connects TRBV7-2 to TRBJ2-5; 7 bases are shared with TRBD2. CDR3 length: 14 residues. Germline values: CDR1 SGHTA, CDR2 FQGNSA. Losses at the gene ends were 3 bases for V and 7 bases for J; bases not matched to a gene: 8.

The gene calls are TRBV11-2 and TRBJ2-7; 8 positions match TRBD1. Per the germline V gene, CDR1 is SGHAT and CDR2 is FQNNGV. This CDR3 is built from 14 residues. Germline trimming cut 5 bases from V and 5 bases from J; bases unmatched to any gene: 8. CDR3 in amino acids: CASSVDRGVHEQYF. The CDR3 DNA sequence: TGTGCCAGCAGCGTCGACAGGGGTGTCCACGAGCAGTACTTC.

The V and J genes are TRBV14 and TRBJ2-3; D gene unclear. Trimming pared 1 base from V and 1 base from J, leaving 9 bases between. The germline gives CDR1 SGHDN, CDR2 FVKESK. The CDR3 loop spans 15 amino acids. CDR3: CASSQVRQGTDTQYF. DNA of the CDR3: TGTGCCAGCAGCCAAGTCCGGCAGGGCACAGATACGCAGTATTTT.

For the CDR3, the DNA is TGTGCCACGCAAGTCGTGGGACTAGTGATCTACGAGCAGTACTTC. Its protein product is CATQVVGLVIYEQYF. The chain employs TRBV28 and TRBJ2-7, with 8 bases identical to TRBD2. The CDR3 has 15 amino acids. Germline V CDR1 and CDR2: MDHEN, SYDVKM. V shed 10 bases and J 3 bases; nucleotides not matched to a gene: 14.

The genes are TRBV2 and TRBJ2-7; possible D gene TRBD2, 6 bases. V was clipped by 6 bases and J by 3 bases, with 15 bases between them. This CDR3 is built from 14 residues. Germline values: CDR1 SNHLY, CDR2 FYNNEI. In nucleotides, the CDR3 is TGTGCCAGCAGAGGACGGGAGAGGGGCTACGAGCAGTACTTC. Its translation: CASRGRERGYEQYF.

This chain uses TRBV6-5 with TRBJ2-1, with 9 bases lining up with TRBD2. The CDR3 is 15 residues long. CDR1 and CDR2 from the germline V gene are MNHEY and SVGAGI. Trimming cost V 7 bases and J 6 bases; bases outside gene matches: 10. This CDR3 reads CASTDPGLAANEQFF. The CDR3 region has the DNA TGTGCCAGCACGGACCCGGGACTAGCAGCCAATGAGCAGTTCTTC.

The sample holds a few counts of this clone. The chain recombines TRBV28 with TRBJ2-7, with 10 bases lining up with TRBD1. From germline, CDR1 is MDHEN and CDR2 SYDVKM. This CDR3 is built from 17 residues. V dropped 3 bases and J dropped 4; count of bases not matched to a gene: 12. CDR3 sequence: CASSFASRDRGWYEQYF. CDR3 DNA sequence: TGTGCCAGCAGTTTCGCCTCCCGGGACAGGGGATGGTACGAGCAGTACTTC.

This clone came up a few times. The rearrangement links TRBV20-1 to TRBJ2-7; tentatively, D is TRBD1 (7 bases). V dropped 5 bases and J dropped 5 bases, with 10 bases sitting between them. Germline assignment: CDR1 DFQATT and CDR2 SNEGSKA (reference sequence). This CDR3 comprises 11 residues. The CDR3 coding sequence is TGCAGTGCTGGCGGGACAGACGAGCAGTACTTC. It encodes CSAGGTDEQYF.

The CDR3 reads CASSSSGTSGASPYNEQFF. CDR3 sequence (DNA): TGTGCCAGCAGCTCTTCCGGGACTAGCGGGGCCTCCCCCTACAATGAGCAGTTCTTC. The chain couples TRBV11-2 to TRBJ2-1, with 13 positions matching TRBD2. The trim removed 4 bases at V and 2 bases at J, leaving 11 bases unmatched. CDR1 and CDR2 from the germline V gene are SGHAT and FQNNGV. The CDR3 is made up of 19 amino acids.

CDR3 loop: CASSLKRFGVDSNYGYTF. Written as DNA, the CDR3 is TGTGCCAGCAGCTTAAAGAGGTTTGGGGTGGACTCTAACTATGGCTACACCTTC. The V and J genes are TRBV7-2 and TRBJ1-2; unclear D gene. Per the germline V gene, CDR1 is SGHTA and CDR2 is FQGNSA. The CDR3 extends over 18 amino acids. Trimming removed 2 bases from V and 0 bases from J, with 19 bases in between. The entire variable domain, with the rest obtained from reference TRBV7-2 and TRBJ1-2, is as follows: GAGVSQSPSNKVTEKGKDVELRCDPISGHTALYWYRQSLGQGLEFLIYFQGNSAPDKSGLPSDRFSAERTGGSVSTLTIQRTQQEDSAVYLCASSLKRFGVDSNYGYTFGSGTRLTVV.

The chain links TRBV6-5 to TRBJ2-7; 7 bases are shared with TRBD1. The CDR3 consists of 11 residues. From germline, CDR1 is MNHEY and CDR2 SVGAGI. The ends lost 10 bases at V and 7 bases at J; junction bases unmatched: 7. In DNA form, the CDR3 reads TGTGCCATCCAGACAGGGTTAGAGCAGTACTTC. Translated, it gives CAIQTGLEQYF.

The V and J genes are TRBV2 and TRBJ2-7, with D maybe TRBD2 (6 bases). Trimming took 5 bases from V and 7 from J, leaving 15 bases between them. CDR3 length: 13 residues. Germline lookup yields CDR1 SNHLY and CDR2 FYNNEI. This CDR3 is CASSLGLQGEQYF. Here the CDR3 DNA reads TGTGCCAGCAGTTTGGGACTTCAAGGGGAGCAGTACTTC.

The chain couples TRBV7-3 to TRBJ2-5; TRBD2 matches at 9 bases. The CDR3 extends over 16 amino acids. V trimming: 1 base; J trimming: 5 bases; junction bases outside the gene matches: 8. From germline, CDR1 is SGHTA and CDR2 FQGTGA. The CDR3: CASSLNGLAGPETQYF. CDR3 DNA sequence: TGTGCCAGCAGCTTAAACGGCCTAGCGGGGCCGGAGACCCAGTACTTC. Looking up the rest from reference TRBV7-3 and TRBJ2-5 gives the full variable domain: GAGVSQTPSNKVTEKGKYVELRCDPISGHTALYWYRQSLGQGPEFLIYFQGTGAADDSGLPNDRFFAVRPEGSVSTLKIQRTERGDSAVYLCASSLNGLAGPETQYFGPGTRLLVL.